The TCR beta chain under discussion was sequenced for a study of cytomegalovirus exposure and HLA in healthy donors. Whole-study findings and limits: Rare sequences made up most TCRs, while some public TCRs were found in many donors. HLA alleles were associated with roughly 17,000 TCR beta sequences in a later analysis at 0.05 false discovery rate. Association of a missense DCLRE1C variant with TCR beta V- and J-gene trimming was reported in a later analysis. Data from an earlier analysis indicated that most TCR beta V segments were productive either about 90% or about 30% of the time.

On this clone itself: The antigen remains undetermined.

The PCR had 60 Vbeta and 13 Jbeta primers. Sequencing used immunoSEQ multiplex PCR; TCRdb keeps in-frame clones, though not all of them. The sample totals about 48,000 clones; its top ten clones hold 2.1%. Trimming took 4 bases from V and 3 from J, leaving 10 bases between them. The germline CDR1 and CDR2 sequences are SGDLS and YYNGEE. This CDR3 has 13 residues. The chain carries TRBV9 and TRBJ1-1; D might be TRBD1 (5 bases). The receptor's source is a woman aged 40 to 50 in good health and CMV-seronegative. Specimen: PBMCs. The CDR3 nucleotides read TGTGCCAGCAGCTCCGGACAAGACACTGAAGCTTTCTTT. Translating it yields CASSSGQDTEAFF.